The 3 T cell receptor beta chains presented below share a single source sample, sequenced in a study of blood T cell repertoires in COVID-19. Sequencing was performed with immunoSEQ multiplex PCR; in TCRdb, only in-frame clones are kept and a portion is missing. The data contain roughly 84,000 clones, approximately 86% of them singletons. Sequenced input: peripheral blood. Every receptor here comes from an older man with active or convalescent COVID-19.

The rearrangement links TRBV6-5 to TRBJ2-7; 9 positions agree with TRBD1. The V gene end was trimmed by 4 bases and the J gene end by 6 bases; junction bases not matched to a gene: 13. Germline CDR1 MNHEY, CDR2 SVGAGI. CDR3 size: 16 residues. CDR3 nucleotide sequence: TGTGCCAGCAGTTCGGAAAACACAGGGGGCCTCGGCGAGCAGTACGTC. Translation: CASSSENTGGLGEQYV.

The V call is TRBV15, the J call TRBJ1-5; 10 positions match TRBD1. CDR3 length: 14 amino acids. CDR1 and CDR2 (germline): LNHNV, YYDKDF (reference sequence). V shed 3 bases and J 9 bases; nucleotides not matched to a gene: 5. The DNA for the CDR3 is TGTGCCACCAGCAGGGACAGGGGGTTGGGGCCCCAGCATTTT. Residues: CATSRDRGLGPQHF.

The V gene is TRBV5-5, the J gene TRBJ2-3; 7 nucleotides align to TRBD2. V shed 3 bases, J shed 4 bases, and the junction held 5 bases outside the gene matches. Germline V gene data show CDR1 as SGHKS and CDR2 as YYEKEE (reference sequence). The CDR3 is made up of 14 amino acids. Here the CDR3 reads CASSWGTTPDTQYF. CDR3 nucleotide sequence: TGTGCCAGCAGCTGGGGGACTACACCAGATACGCAGTATTTT.